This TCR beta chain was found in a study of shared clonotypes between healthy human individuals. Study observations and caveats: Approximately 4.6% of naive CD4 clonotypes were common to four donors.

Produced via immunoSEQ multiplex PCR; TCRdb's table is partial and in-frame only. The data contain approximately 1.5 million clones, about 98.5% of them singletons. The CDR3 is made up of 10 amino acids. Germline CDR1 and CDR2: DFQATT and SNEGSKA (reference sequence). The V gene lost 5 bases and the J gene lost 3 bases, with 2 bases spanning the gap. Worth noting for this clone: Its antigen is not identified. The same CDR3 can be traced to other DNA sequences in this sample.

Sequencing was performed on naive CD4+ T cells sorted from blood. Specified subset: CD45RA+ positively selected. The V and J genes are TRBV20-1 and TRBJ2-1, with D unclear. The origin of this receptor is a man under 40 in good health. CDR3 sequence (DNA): TGCAGTGCTGTCTACAATGAGCAGTTCTTC. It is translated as CSAVYNEQFF.